This T cell receptor (beta chain) was sequenced during a study of T cells in Graves' hyperthyroidism and ophthalmopathy. Study conclusions and caveats: Blood shared most expanded thyroid clonotypes above 0.001.

Uncontrolled infection, other autoimmune disease, pregnancy and lactation each barred patients from inclusion. It was RNA transcripts that yielded the amplified TCR beta CDR3 regions. First-round RT-PCR targeting the TCR CDR3 was performed with the HTBI primer set. TCRdb ran MiXCR on the multiplex PCR reads and lists one entry per CDR3 protein. This sample has hundreds of thousands of distinct CDR3 sequences, with 22% found just once. Per the germline V gene, CDR1 is SGHNT and CDR2 is YYREEE (reference sequence). V dropped 5 bases and J dropped 0 bases, with 14 bases sitting between them. CDR3 size: 15 residues. Concerning this clonotype itself: Antigen unknown.

The sequence was collected from a man aged 25 to 45 with Graves' ophthalmopathy. The sequencing input was blood. The rearrangement uses TRBV5-4 and TRBJ1-2; D not certain. CDR3: CASSPGGSANYGYTF. As DNA, the CDR3 is TGTGCCAGCAGTCCGGGAGGATCTGCTAACTATGGCTACACCTTC.